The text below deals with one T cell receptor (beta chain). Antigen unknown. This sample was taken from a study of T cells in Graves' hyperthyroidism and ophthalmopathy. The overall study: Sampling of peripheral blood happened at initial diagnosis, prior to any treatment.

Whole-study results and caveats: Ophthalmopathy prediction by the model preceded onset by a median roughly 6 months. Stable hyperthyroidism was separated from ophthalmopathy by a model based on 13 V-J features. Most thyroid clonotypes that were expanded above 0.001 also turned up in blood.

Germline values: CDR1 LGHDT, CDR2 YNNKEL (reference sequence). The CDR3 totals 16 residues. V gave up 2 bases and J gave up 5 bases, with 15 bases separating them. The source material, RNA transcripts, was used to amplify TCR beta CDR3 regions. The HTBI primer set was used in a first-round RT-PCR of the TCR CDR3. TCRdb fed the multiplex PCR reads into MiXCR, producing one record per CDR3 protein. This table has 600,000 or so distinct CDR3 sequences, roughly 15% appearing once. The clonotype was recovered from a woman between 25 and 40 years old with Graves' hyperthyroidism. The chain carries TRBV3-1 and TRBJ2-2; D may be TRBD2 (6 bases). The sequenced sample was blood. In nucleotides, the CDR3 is TGTGCCAGCAGCCAAAAAGGAGGAGGGACGACCGGGGAGCTGTTTTTT. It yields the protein CASSQKGGGTTGELFF. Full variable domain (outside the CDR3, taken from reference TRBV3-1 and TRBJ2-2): DTAVSQTPKYLVTQMGNDKSIKCEQNLGHDTMYWYKQDSKKFLKIMFSYNNKELIINETVPNRFSPKSPDKAHLNLHINSLELGDSAVYFCASSQKGGGTTGELFFGEGSRLTVL.